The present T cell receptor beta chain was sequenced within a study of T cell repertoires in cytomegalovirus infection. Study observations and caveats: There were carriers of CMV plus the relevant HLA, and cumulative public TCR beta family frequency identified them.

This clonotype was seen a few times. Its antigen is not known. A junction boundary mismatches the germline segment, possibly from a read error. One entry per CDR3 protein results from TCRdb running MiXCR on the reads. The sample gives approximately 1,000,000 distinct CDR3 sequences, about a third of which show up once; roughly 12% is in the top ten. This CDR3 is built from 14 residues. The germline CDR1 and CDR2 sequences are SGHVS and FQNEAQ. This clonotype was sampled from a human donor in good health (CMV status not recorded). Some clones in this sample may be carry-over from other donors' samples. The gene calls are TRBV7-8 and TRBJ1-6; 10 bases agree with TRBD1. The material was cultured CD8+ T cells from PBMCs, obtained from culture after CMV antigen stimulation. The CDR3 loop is CVSSTGGRDSPLHF. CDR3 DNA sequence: TGTGTCAGCTCGACAGGGGGCCGGGATTCACCCCTCCACTTT.